This TCR beta chain derives from a study of T cells in Graves' hyperthyroidism and ophthalmopathy. As concerns this clonotype: The antigen is not known.

RNA transcripts served as the template for amplifying TCR beta CDR3 regions. RT-PCR in the first round (using the HTBI primer set) targeted the TCR CDR3. TCRdb recomputed calls from the multiplex PCR reads with MiXCR, one row per CDR3 protein. Among about 560,000 distinct CDR3 sequences listed, around 45% were seen once. This CDR3 region has 12 residues. CDR1 and CDR2 from the germline V gene are DFQATT and SNEGSKA (reference sequence). The study defined stable Graves' hyperthyroidism as no ophthalmopathy progression within 18 months. Patients aged 18 to 65 had newly diagnosed hyperthyroidism lasting under 2 months. Exclusion criteria comprised uncontrolled infection, other autoimmune disease, pregnancy or lactation. Whole-study findings and limits: In the blood, most expanded thyroid clonotypes above 0.001 appeared as well.

The sequence was collected from a woman younger than 30 with Graves' hyperthyroidism. The V and J genes are TRBV20-1 and TRBJ1-1, with 7 nucleotides matching TRBD1. The specimen sequenced was peripheral blood or thyroid tissue (not recorded which). The CDR3 is CRLLQGYTEAFF. The CDR3 DNA reads as TGCAGACTTCTACAGGGGTACACTGAAGCTTTCTTT.